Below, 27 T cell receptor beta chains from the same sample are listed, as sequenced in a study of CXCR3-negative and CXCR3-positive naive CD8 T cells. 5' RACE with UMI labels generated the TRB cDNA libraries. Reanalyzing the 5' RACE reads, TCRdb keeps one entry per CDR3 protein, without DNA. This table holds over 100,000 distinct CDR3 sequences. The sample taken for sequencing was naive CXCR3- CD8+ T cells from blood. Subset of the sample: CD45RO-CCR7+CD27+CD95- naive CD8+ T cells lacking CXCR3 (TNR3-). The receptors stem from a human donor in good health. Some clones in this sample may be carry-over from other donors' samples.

The CDR3 loop is CASSQFASGNHNEQFF. V gene TRBV19 combines with J gene TRBJ2-1. The CDR3 runs to 16 residues. CDR1 LNHDA and CDR2 SQIVND come from the germline V gene (reference sequence).

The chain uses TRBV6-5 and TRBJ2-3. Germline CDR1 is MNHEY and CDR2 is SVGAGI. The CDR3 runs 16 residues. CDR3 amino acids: CASSYSVPGGTDTQYF.

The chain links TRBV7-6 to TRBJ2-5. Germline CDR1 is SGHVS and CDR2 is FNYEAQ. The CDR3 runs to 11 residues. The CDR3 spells CASSFAETQYF.

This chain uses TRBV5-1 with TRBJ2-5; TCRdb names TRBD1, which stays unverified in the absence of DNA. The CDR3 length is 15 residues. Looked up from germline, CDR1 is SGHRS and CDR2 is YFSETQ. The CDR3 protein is CASSLATGFGETQYF.

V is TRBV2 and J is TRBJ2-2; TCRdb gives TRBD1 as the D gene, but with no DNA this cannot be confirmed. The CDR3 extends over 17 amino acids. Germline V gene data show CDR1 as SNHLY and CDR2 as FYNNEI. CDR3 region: CATDRQELSANTGELFF.

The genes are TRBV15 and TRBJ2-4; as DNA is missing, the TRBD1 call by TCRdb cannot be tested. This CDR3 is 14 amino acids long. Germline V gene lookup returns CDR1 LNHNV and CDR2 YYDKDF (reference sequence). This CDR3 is CVTSLGGAKNIQYF.

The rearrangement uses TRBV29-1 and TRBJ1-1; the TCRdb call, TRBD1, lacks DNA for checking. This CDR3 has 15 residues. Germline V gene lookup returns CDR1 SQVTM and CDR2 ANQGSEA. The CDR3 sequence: CSVEVSQGINTEAFF.

CDR3 loop: CASSPAGGFSSYEQYF. The chain joins TRBV4-2 to TRBJ2-7; lacking DNA, the TRBD2 call made by TCRdb goes unchecked. CDR1 LGHNA and CDR2 YNFKEQ come from the germline V gene. The CDR3 contains 16 residues.

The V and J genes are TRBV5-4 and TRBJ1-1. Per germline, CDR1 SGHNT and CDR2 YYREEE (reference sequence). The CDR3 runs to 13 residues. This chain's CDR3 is CASSLPPNTEAFF.

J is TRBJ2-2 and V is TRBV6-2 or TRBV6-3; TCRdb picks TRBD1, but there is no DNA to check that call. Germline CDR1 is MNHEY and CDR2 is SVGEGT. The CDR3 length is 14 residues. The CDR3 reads CASSPGQTTGELFF.

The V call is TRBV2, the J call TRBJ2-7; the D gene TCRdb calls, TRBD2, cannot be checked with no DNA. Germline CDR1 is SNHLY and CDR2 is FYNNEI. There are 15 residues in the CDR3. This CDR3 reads CASSEWRGESYEQYF. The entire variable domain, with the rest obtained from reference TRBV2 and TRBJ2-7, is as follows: EPEVTQTPSHQVTQMGQEVILRCVPISNHLYFYWYRQILGQKVEFLVSFYNNEISEKSEIFDDQFSVERPDGSNFTLKIRSTKLEDSAMYFCASSEWRGESYEQYFGPGTRLTVT.

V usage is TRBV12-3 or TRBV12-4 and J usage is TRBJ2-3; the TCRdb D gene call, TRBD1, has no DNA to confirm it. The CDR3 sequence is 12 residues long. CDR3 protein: CASSPDRDTQYF.

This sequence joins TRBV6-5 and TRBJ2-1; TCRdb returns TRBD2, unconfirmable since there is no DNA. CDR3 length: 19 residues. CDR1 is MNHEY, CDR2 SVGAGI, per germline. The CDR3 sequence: CASSYGTSGSASSYNEQFF.

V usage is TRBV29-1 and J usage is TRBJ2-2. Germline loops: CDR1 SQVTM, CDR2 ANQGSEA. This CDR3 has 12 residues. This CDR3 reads CSVAGNTGELFF.

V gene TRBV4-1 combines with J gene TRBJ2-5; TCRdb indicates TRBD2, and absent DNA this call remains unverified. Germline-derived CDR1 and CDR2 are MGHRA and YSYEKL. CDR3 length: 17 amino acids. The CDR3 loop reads CASSLHGLAETQETQYF.

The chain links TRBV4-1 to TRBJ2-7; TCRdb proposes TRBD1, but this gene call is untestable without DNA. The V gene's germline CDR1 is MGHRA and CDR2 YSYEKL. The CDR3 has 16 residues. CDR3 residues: CASSQVGAVPSYEQYF.

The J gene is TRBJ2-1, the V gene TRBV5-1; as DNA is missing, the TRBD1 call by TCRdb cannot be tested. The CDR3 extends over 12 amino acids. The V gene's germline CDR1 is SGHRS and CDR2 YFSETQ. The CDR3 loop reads CASSPGSDEQFF.

The CDR3 reads CASSPLSIGPQYF. The V call is TRBV4-1, the J call TRBJ2-5. CDR1 and CDR2 (germline): MGHRA, YSYEKL. This CDR3 is 13 amino acids long.

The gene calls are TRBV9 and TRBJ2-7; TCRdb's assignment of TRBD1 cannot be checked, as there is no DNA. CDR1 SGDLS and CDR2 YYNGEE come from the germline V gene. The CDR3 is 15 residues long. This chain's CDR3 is CASSVGGSSSYEQYF.

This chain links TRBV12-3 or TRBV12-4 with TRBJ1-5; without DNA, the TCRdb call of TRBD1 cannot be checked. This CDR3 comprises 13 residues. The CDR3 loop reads CASSYQGIQPQHF.

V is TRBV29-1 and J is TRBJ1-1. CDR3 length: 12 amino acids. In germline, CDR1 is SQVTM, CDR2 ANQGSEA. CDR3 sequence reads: CSVAVMNTEAFF.

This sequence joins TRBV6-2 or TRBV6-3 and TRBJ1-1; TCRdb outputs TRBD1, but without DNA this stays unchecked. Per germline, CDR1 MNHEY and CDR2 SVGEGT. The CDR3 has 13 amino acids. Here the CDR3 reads CASSHGLGTEAFF.

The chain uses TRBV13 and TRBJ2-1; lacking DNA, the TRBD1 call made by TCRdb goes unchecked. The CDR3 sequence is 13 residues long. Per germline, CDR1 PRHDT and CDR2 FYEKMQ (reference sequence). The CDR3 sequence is CASEEWGGNEQFF.

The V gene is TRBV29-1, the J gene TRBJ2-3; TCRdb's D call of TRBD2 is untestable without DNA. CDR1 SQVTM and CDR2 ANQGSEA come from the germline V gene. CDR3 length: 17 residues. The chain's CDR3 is CSVDQATSGGAPNTQYF.

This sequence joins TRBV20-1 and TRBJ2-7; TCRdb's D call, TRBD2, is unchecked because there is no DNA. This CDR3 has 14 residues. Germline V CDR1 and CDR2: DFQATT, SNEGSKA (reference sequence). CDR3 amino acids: CSARGGEGTYEQYF.

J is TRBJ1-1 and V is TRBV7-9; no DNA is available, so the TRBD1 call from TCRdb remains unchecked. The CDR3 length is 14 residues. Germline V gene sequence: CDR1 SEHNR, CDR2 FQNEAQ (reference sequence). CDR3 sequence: CASSHSGEIAEAFF.

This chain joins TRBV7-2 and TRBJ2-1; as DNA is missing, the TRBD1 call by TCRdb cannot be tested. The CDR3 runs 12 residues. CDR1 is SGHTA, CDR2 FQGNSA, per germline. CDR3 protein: CASSFRDYEQFF.